These 18 T cell receptor beta chains originate from one sample sequenced in a study of T-cell memory formation after mild COVID-19. TCRdb processed the 5' RACE reads anew with MiXCR; each CDR3 protein has one entry. Of hundreds of thousands of distinct CDR3 sequences listed, roughly 25% are singletons. Sequencing was performed on PBMCs or a T cell subset sorted from them (not recorded which). The receptors originated from an adult woman who had mild COVID-19 (a few samples of this study predate the infection). Cell type and time point are not known.

A few counts support this clonotype. The chain employs TRBV20-1 and TRBJ1-1; 8 bases line up with TRBD1. The CDR3 loop spans 15 amino acids. Germline CDR1 is DFQATT and CDR2 is SNEGSKA (reference sequence). V shed 0 bases and J 5 bases; nucleotides not matched to a gene: 8. The CDR3 sequence is CSARDPPGGKTEAFF. Here the CDR3 DNA reads TGCAGTGCTAGAGATCCCCCAGGGGGCAAAACTGAAGCTTTCTTT.

CDR3 region: CAISEYRGTEAFF. The CDR3 region has the DNA TGTGCCATCAGTGAGTACAGGGGAACTGAAGCTTTCTTT. The V and J genes are TRBV10-3 and TRBJ1-1; TRBD1 agrees at 7 bases. The germline V gene encodes CDR1 ENHRY and CDR2 SYGVKD. This CDR3 spans 13 amino acids. V lost 1 base, J lost 5 bases, and 1 base stayed unmatched.

This clonotype was observed a few times. The chain couples TRBV20-1 to TRBJ1-2; D is perhaps TRBD1 (5 bases). The CDR3 is made up of 13 amino acids. From germline, CDR1 is DFQATT and CDR2 SNEGSKA (reference sequence). Trimming shortened V by 3 bases and J by 4 bases, and 12 bases separated the two germline ends. CDR3 DNA: TGCAGTGCTAGGGTGTCGGGACTCTATGGCTACACCTTC. It codes for CSARVSGLYGYTF.

The chain links TRBV6-5 to TRBJ2-7; D remains unclear. Germline-derived CDR1 and CDR2 are MNHEY and SVGAGI. There are 15 residues in the CDR3. The V and J ends lost 0 bases and 1 base respectively, with 10 bases between them. Written as DNA, the CDR3 is TGTGCCAGCAGTTACTCCGGAGCTTGGTCCTACGAGCAGTACTTC. Encoded protein: CASSYSGAWSYEQYF.

The sample holds many counts of this clonotype. This chain connects TRBV4-1 to TRBJ2-1; 10 positions agree with TRBD1. Germline CDR1 and CDR2: MGHRA and YSYEKL. V trimming: 5 bases; J trimming: 5 bases; junction bases outside the gene matches: 6. The CDR3 is 15 residues long. The CDR3 spells CASSSPGTGDNEQFF. DNA for the CDR3: TGCGCCAGCAGCTCGCCCGGGACAGGGGACAATGAGCAGTTCTTC.

The J gene is TRBJ2-1, the V gene TRBV5-5, with 10 bases matching TRBD2. This CDR3 comprises 16 residues. Looked up from germline, CDR1 is SGHKS and CDR2 is YYEKEE (reference sequence). The J segment lost 9 bases and the V segment lost 1 base, leaving 10 bases of the junction unmatched. CDR3 region: CASSLPTSGAPGEQFF. The CDR3 DNA follows: TGTGCCAGCAGCTTGCCCACTAGCGGGGCACCCGGTGAGCAGTTCTTC.

This clonotype was observed a few times. The V call is TRBV24-1, the J call TRBJ2-6; D may be TRBD1 or TRBD2 (5 bases each). The CDR3 is 15 amino acids. Germline V CDR1 and CDR2: KGHDR, SFDVKD. Between the trimmed V and J ends, which lost 5 bases and 2 bases, there was a span of 9 bases. In nucleotides, the CDR3 is TGTGCCACCAGTGTTGGGGGAACTGGGGCCAACGTCCTGACTTTC. The encoded protein is CATSVGGTGANVLTF.

V usage is TRBV11-3 and J usage is TRBJ2-5, with unresolved D. The germline V gene has CDR1 SGHNT and CDR2 YENEEA. This CDR3 is built from 16 residues. Trimming shortened V by 4 bases and J by 2 bases, and 17 bases separated the two germline ends. This CDR3 reads CASSSTQVWGQETQYF. CDR3 sequence (DNA): TGTGCCAGCAGCTCCACTCAAGTCTGGGGTCAAGAGACCCAGTACTTC.

This clonotype was counted many times. The rearrangement uses TRBV5-1 and TRBJ2-7, with a weak D call TRBD2 (6 bases). This CDR3 spans 15 amino acids. Trimming removed 1 base at V and 0 bases at J, with 11 bases between. Per the germline V gene, CDR1 is SGHRS and CDR2 is YFSETQ. As DNA, the CDR3 is TGCGCCAGCAGCTTGCCACGGGAGAACTCCTACGAGCAGTACTTC. The encoded protein is CASSLPRENSYEQYF.

The rearrangement joins TRBV15 to TRBJ2-7; D is possibly TRBD1 (6 bases). V lost 0 bases to trimming and J lost 1 base, with 10 bases between them. Germline-derived CDR1 and CDR2 are LNHNV and YYDKDF (reference sequence). This CDR3 has 15 residues. The CDR3 nucleotides are TGTGCCACCAGCAGAGAGCGGACAGTGTCCTACGAGCAGTACTTC. It is translated as CATSRERTVSYEQYF.

This clonotype has a single count. The chain carries TRBV7-2 and TRBJ2-3, with 7 bases fitting TRBD2. V lost 5 bases, J lost 7 bases, and 12 bases stayed unmatched. Germline assignment: CDR1 SGHTA and CDR2 FQGNSA. This CDR3 is 15 amino acids long. The CDR3 is CASSILTSALHTQYF. The DNA of the CDR3 is TGTGCCAGCAGCATCCTAACTAGCGCCCTCCATACGCAGTATTTT.

The chain uses TRBV21-1 and TRBJ1-1. TRBV21-1 has pseudogene status. The CDR3 is 13 amino acids. CDR3 protein: CASSSRRFAEAFF. CDR3 DNA sequence: TGTGCCAGCAGCAGCCGGAGATTTGCTGAAGCTTTCTTT.

The chain recombines TRBV20-1 with TRBJ2-1; D may correspond to TRBD1 or TRBD2 (5 bases each). The CDR3 consists of 15 residues. Trimming left V 5 bases short and J 5 bases short, with 19 bases between. CDR1 and CDR2 (germline): DFQATT, SNEGSKA (reference sequence). The CDR3 coding sequence is TGCAGTGCTGCCCTCGGGACGCCACGAAACAATGAGCAGTTCTTC. Protein sequence: CSAALGTPRNNEQFF.

This chain joins TRBV7-9 and TRBJ2-5; D call uncertain. The CDR3 has 13 amino acids. Germline lookup yields CDR1 SEHNR and CDR2 FQNEAQ (reference sequence). The V gene lost 7 bases and the J gene lost 5 bases, with 14 bases spanning the gap. CDR3: CASTLSPSETQYF. The CDR3 nucleotides read TGTGCCAGCACCCTCTCCCCCTCCGAGACCCAGTACTTC.

The table lists this clonotype with a few counts. The V gene is TRBV2, the J gene TRBJ2-4, with D maybe TRBD1 (5 bases). Trimming removed 10 bases at V and 2 bases at J, with 21 bases between. CDR1 is SNHLY and CDR2 is FYNNEI in the germline V gene. The CDR3 consists of 16 residues. CDR3 region: CATLKGLSLTKNIQYF. The DNA of the CDR3 is TGTGCCACCTTGAAGGGGTTAAGCTTAACCAAAAACATTCAGTACTTC.

The genes are TRBV6-6 and TRBJ1-1; 10 nucleotides align to TRBD1. V lost 5 bases, J lost 5 bases, and 8 bases stayed unmatched. The CDR3 has 15 residues. The germline CDR1 and CDR2 sequences are MNHNY and SVGAGI (reference sequence). DNA for the CDR3: TGTGCCAGCAGTCAAGACAGGGGGCGTTTTACTGAAGCTTTCTTT. As protein: CASSQDRGRFTEAFF.

This clonotype was found a few times. The rearrangement joins TRBV7-2 to TRBJ2-2; D is undetermined. Germline CDR1 reads SGHTA; CDR2 reads FQGNSA. This CDR3 comprises 15 residues. Trimming removed 4 bases at V and 4 bases at J, with 13 bases between. The CDR3 loop reads CASSSSRRGTGELFF. CDR3 DNA: TGTGCCAGCAGCTCCTCTAGGAGAGGCACCGGGGAGCTGTTTTTT.

The chain joins TRBV4-2 to TRBJ2-3; 10 nucleotides align to TRBD2. Germline lookup yields CDR1 LGHNA and CDR2 YNFKEQ. The CDR3 totals 16 residues. The junction had 4 bases not matched to a gene; V was cut back by 1 base and J by 3 bases. The CDR3 DNA reads TGTGCCAGCAGCCAAGGGGAGCGGGGGGGTACAGATACGCAGTATTTT. It translates to CASSQGERGGTDTQYF.